The TCR beta chain under discussion was sequenced for a study of graft-versus-host responses after intestinal transplantation. At the level of the study: In this cohort, recipients had multivisceral, liver-intestinal, or isolated intestinal transplants. Induction using anti-thymocyte globulin, followed by tacrolimus and steroids for approximately 3 years, was given to all recipients. Points from the study as a whole: An association linked early post-transplant HvG declines with peak circulating GvH clone levels. GvH clones appeared in recipient marrow, some first in ileum or blood.

The length of the CDR3 is 15 residues. V was clipped by 5 bases and J by 5 bases; unmatched bases: 9. The germline V gene encodes CDR1 SGHNT and CDR2 YYREEE (reference sequence). This clone is judged medium-sized. Produced via immunoSEQ multiplex PCR; TCRdb's table is partial and in-frame only. The sample carries roughly 15,000 clones, 35% recorded once. The study plated roughly 200,000 CFSE-labeled responders with roughly 200,000 irradiated, violet-dye-labeled stimulators. V and J are TRBV5-4 and TRBJ2-2; 7 bases line up with TRBD1. This sample comprised alloreactive CD8+ T cells from a mixed lymphocyte reaction culture, obtained before intestinal transplant. Sample subset: CFSE-low proliferating T cells sorted from roughly six-day pre-transplant mixed lymphocyte reaction (GvH or HvG direction). This clonotype was sampled from a human patient who received an intestinal transplant. The CDR3 DNA follows: TGTGCCAGCAGTTCGGAGACAGGGTATACCGGGGAGCTGTTTTTT. Protein: CASSSETGYTGELFF. The full variable domain, with the rest looked up from reference TRBV5-4 and TRBJ2-2, is ETGVTQSPTHLIKTRGQQVTLRCSSQSGHNTVSWYQQALGQGPQFIFQYYREEENGRGNFPPRFSGLQFPNYSSELNVNALELDDSALYLCASSSETGYTGELFFGEGSRLTVL.